The clone carrying this T cell receptor (beta chain) was counted a single time. This specimen belongs to a study of blood T cell repertoires in COVID-19. Sequenced by immunoSEQ multiplex PCR; TCRdb stores in-frame clones only, minus some. The sample lists 200,000 to 250,000 clones; 70% to 85% were seen once. What was sequenced was peripheral blood. The receptor's source is a woman aged 40 to 50 who had recovered from COVID-19.

CDR3 sequence: CASSYARTEAFF. For the CDR3, the DNA is TGTGCCAGCAGCTATGCGAGGACTGAAGCTTTCTTT. V usage is TRBV12-3 or TRBV12-4 and J usage is TRBJ1-1; D remains ambiguous. Trimming cost V 6 bases and J 5 bases, with 10 bases left between them. This CDR3 contains 12 residues.